This T cell receptor beta chain was recorded in a study of siplizumab effects on memory and regulatory T cells. Study conclusions and caveats: For siplizumab cultures, the suppressive function of their proliferating Tregs was not confirmed. The study found naive T cells seemingly more diverse than memory cells and seemingly major alloresponse contributors. Tracing alloreactive clones into unstimulated subsets worked for only a minor fraction of them.

This table comes from immunoSEQ multiplex PCR, and its TCRdb copy is limited to in-frame clones, with some not included. The data show about 100,000 clones, with approximately 93% seen just once and 0.55% to 0.8% held by the top ten. The V gene's germline CDR1 is LGHNA and CDR2 YNFKEQ. The J segment lost 0 bases and the V segment lost 6 bases, leaving 5 bases of the junction unmatched. The CDR3 has 15 amino acids. About this clone: Its antigen remains unidentified.

Sample: Tregs sorted from blood. The sequence was collected from a human donor in good health. The chain couples TRBV4-2 to TRBJ2-7; 10 nucleotides agree with TRBD2. Here the CDR3 reads CASSWTSGSSYEQYF. CDR3 bases: TGTGCCAGCAGTTGGACTAGCGGAAGCTCCTACGAGCAGTACTTC.